These 27 T cell receptor beta chains were sequenced from one sample in a study of OX40 agonist ivuxolimab in advanced cancers. The repertoire was sequenced with immunoSEQ multiplex PCR; TCRdb's copy has only in-frame clones and lacks some. This repertoire shows some 70,000 clones, about 92% found once; its top ten account for 0.8% to 1.2%. Sequenced material: CD4+ or CD8+ T cells sorted from blood, taken in a trial of the OX40 agonist ivuxolimab. The source of these receptors is an adult with an advanced solid tumor such as melanoma, head and neck, liver or kidney cancer.

The chain has TRBV6-1 and TRBJ1-5, with D unresolved. The V end lost 2 bases, the J end lost 1 base, and 9 bases lay between the germline ends. CDR1 is MNHNS, CDR2 SASEGT, per germline. CDR3 size: 15 residues. The CDR3 spells CASSEMPESNQPQHF. CDR3 bases: TGTGCCAGCAGTGAAATGCCAGAGAGCAATCAGCCCCAGCATTTT.

The chain carries TRBV10-1 and TRBJ2-2; 9 bases agree with TRBD1. The trim removed 5 bases at V and 3 bases at J, leaving 1 base unmatched. The germline V gene has CDR1 WNHNN and CDR2 SYGVQD (reference sequence). The CDR3 runs to 14 residues. CDR3: CASSTGGDTGELFF. In nucleotides, the CDR3 is TGCGCCAGCAGTACAGGGGGCGACACCGGGGAGCTGTTTTTT.

The J gene is TRBJ2-1, the V gene TRBV5-3; 12 positions agree with TRBD2. TRBV5-3 is flagged as an ORF with uncertain function. V gave up 2 bases and J gave up 5 bases; unmatched junction bases: 5. The CDR3 sequence is 16 residues long. The CDR3 DNA follows: TGTGCCAGAAGCTTCCAGGCTAGCGGGGGGGACAATGAGCAGTTCTTC. Translating gives CARSFQASGGDNEQFF.

V gene TRBV2 combines with J gene TRBJ1-6; D not resolved. The CDR3 has 14 residues. V lost 1 base, J lost 6 bases, and 7 bases lay in between. The germline gives CDR1 SNHLY, CDR2 FYNNEI. CDR3 sequence reads: CASSEDGTNSPLHF. The DNA of the CDR3 is TGTGCCAGCAGTGAAGACGGAACTAATTCACCCCTCCACTTT.

The J gene is TRBJ1-1, the V gene TRBV2, with a tentative D call TRBD1 (5 bases). Germline CDR1 SNHLY, CDR2 FYNNEI. The CDR3 has 14 residues. V was clipped by 7 bases and J by 1 base, with 13 bases between them. CDR3 nucleotides: TGTGCCAGCAAACAGGCACATCCGAACACTGAAGCTTTCTTT. Encoded protein: CASKQAHPNTEAFF. The full variable domain, its missing parts supplied by reference TRBV2 and TRBJ1-1, is EPEVTQTPSHQVTQMGQEVILRCVPISNHLYFYWYRQILGQKVEFLVSFYNNEISEKSEIFDDQFSVERPDGSNFTLKIRSTKLEDSAMYFCASKQAHPNTEAFFGQGTRLTVV.

This chain links TRBV7-9 with TRBJ1-6; the D gene is possibly TRBD1 (6 bases). In germline, CDR1 is SEHNR, CDR2 FQNEAQ (reference sequence). Trimming shortened V by 0 bases and J by 3 bases, and 9 bases separated the two germline ends. The CDR3 is 16 residues long. The CDR3 region has the DNA TGTGCCAGCAGCTTAGCGGGGGCATTCTATAATTCACCCCTCCACTTT. Encoded protein: CASSLAGAFYNSPLHF.

The rearrangement links TRBV6-1 to TRBJ1-1, with D perhaps matching TRBD1 (5 bases). This CDR3 spans 14 amino acids. Between the trimmed V and J ends, which lost 4 bases and 5 bases, there was a span of 14 bases. Germline V gives CDR1 MNHNS, CDR2 SASEGT. DNA for the CDR3: TGTGCCAGCAGTGGATATACAGGAATTACTGAAGCTTTCTTT. Translating gives CASSGYTGITEAFF.

The J gene is TRBJ2-7, the V gene TRBV14; D is unclear. This CDR3 region has 13 residues. Germline CDR1 and CDR2: SGHDN and FVKESK. The ends were cut back, 1 base at V and 7 bases at J, with 11 bases in the middle. The CDR3, as DNA: TGTGCCAGCAGCCAAGTCCCCACTGGAGAGCAGTACTTC. Its protein product is CASSQVPTGEQYF.

This clone was recorded only once. The chain is built from TRBV5-6 and TRBJ1-6; possible D gene TRBD1, 5 bases. CDR3 size: 15 residues. Looked up from germline, CDR1 is SGHDT and CDR2 is YYEEEE. Between the trimmed V and J ends, which lost 2 bases and 7 bases, there was a span of 13 bases. This CDR3 reads CASSFSGMANSPLHF. The CDR3, as DNA: TGTGCCAGCAGCTTCTCAGGGATGGCGAATTCACCCCTCCACTTT. Combining the CDR3 with reference TRBV5-6 and TRBJ1-6 gives the whole variable domain DAGVTQSPTHLIKTRGQQVTLRCSPKSGHDTVSWYQQALGQGPQFIFQYYEEEERQRGNFPDRFSGHQFPNYSSELNVNALLLGDSALYLCASSFSGMANSPLHFGNGTRLTVT.

This sequence joins TRBV5-1 and TRBJ2-3; TRBD2 aligns across 9 bases. Germline CDR1 and CDR2: SGHRS and YFSETQ. The CDR3 length is 17 residues. V shed 5 bases, J shed 0 bases, and the junction held 10 bases outside the gene matches. The CDR3 region is CASRDGSGGTSTDTQYF. CDR3 bases: TGCGCCAGCAGAGACGGAAGCGGGGGGACTAGCACAGATACGCAGTATTTT. The whole variable domain, remainder taken from reference TRBV5-1 and TRBJ2-3, is KAGVTQTPRYLIKTRGQQVTLSCSPISGHRSVSWYQQTPGQGLQFLFEYFSETQRNKGNFPGRFSGRQFSNSRSEMNVSTLELGDSALYLCASRDGSGGTSTDTQYFGPGTRLTVL.

The chain uses TRBV21-1 and TRBJ1-1. TRBV21-1 is classified as a pseudogene. The CDR3 is 17 amino acids. DNA for the CDR3: TGTGCCAGCAGCAAAGGGTCGGGAGGCCTTAGGAACACTGAAGCTTTCTTT. Protein sequence: CASSKGSGGLRNTEAFF.

The V and J genes are TRBV2 and TRBJ1-4; 9 bases map to TRBD1. Germline loops: CDR1 SNHLY, CDR2 FYNNEI. V was pared by 8 bases and J by 7 bases, with 5 bases of the junction left unmatched. The CDR3 runs to 13 residues. This chain's CDR3 is CASYRGLGEKLFF. The CDR3 nucleotides read TGTGCCAGCTACAGGGGGCTGGGTGAAAAACTGTTTTTT.

The CDR3 bases are TGTGCCAGCAGCGTACTCCACGGGAGCGAAACCCAGTACTTC. Its translation is CASSVLHGSETQYF. The chain links TRBV2 to TRBJ2-5; weak D call: TRBD2 (6 bases). V lost 6 bases and J lost 8, with 19 bases in between. The CDR3 sequence is 14 residues long. Germline V gene data show CDR1 as SNHLY and CDR2 as FYNNEI.

The V gene is TRBV25-1, the J gene TRBJ2-7; maybe TRBD2 (6 bases). The V gene's germline CDR1 is MGHDK and CDR2 SYGVNS. CDR3 size: 16 residues. V lost 4 bases to trimming and J lost 2 bases, with 18 bases between them. CDR3 loop: CASSASVGTGTYEQYF. The DNA for the CDR3 is TGTGCCAGCAGTGCTAGCGTAGGGACGGGCACCTACGAGCAGTACTTC.

Details on this clone: One junction end does not reproduce the germline sequence, and a read error may be involved. Other DNA sequences in the sample encode the same CDR3. The CDR3 bases are TGTGCCAGCAGTGCGATGGGACAAACTAATCAGCCTCAGCATTTT. This translates into CASSAMGQTNQPQHF. This rearrangement joins TRBV6-1 to TRBJ1-5; a possible D gene is TRBD1 (6 bases). Germline CDR1 is MNHNS and CDR2 is SASEGT. This CDR3 contains 15 residues.

The chain employs TRBV5-1 and TRBJ2-7, with 7 nucleotides matching TRBD1. This CDR3 is 16 amino acids long. After removal of 0 bases from V and 2 bases from J, the junction contained 8 bases not matched to a gene. CDR1 and CDR2 (germline): SGHRS, YFSETQ. CDR3 nucleotides: TGCGCCAGCAGCTTGGGACAGGGTTTTTTCCCCTACGAGCAGTACTTC. It codes for CASSLGQGFFPYEQYF. The whole variable domain, remainder taken from reference TRBV5-1 and TRBJ2-7, is KAGVTQTPRYLIKTRGQQVTLSCSPISGHRSVSWYQQTPGQGLQFLFEYFSETQRNKGNFPGRFSGRQFSNSRSEMNVSTLELGDSALYLCASSLGQGFFPYEQYFGPGTRLTVT.

This chain links TRBV6-5 with TRBJ2-7, with 9 nucleotides matching TRBD1. Germline CDR1 is MNHEY and CDR2 is SVGAGI. This CDR3 comprises 15 residues. Losses at the gene ends were 4 bases for V and 4 bases for J; bases not matched to a gene: 8. In DNA, the CDR3 is TGTGCCAGCAGTTCACCGGGACAGGGTGTGTACGAGCAGTACTTC. The encoded protein is CASSSPGQGVYEQYF.

The J gene is TRBJ2-3, the V gene TRBV7-6, with TRBD2 matching 8 bases. V was pared by 4 bases and J by 1 base, with 7 bases of the junction left unmatched. This CDR3 has 16 residues. Germline V gives CDR1 SGHVS, CDR2 FNYEAQ. The CDR3 is CASSSYGAGGTDTQYF. CDR3 in DNA: TGTGCCAGCAGCTCGTATGGAGCGGGGGGCACAGATACGCAGTATTTT.

The chain links TRBV5-6 to TRBJ2-7, with D maybe TRBD1 (5 bases). V dropped 4 bases and J dropped 6 bases, with 11 bases sitting between them. The CDR3 runs to 12 residues. The germline V gene encodes CDR1 SGHDT and CDR2 YYEEEE. As DNA, the CDR3 is TGTGCCAGCAGCAAGACAGAGAGCGAGCAGTACTTC. Protein product: CASSKTESEQYF.

By its share, this clone is medium-sized (0.01 to 0.1%). This chain links TRBV6-1 with TRBJ1-2, with D possibly TRBD1 on 6 matching bases. The CDR3 spans 13 residues. Between the trimmed V and J ends, which lost 10 bases and 4 bases, there was a span of 16 bases. Germline CDR1 reads MNHNS; CDR2 reads SASEGT. CDR3 residues: CATPGQNLYGYTF. Here the CDR3 DNA reads TGTGCCACCCCCGGACAGAACCTCTATGGCTACACCTTC.

The chain's CDR3 is CASSYLRGTNTGELFF. In nucleotides, the CDR3 is TGTGCCAGCAGTTACCTGCGGGGGACGAACACCGGGGAGCTGTTTTTT. The V gene is TRBV6-5, the J gene TRBJ2-2; TRBD2 aligns across 7 bases. The CDR3 contains 16 residues. V shed 2 bases and J 0 bases; nucleotides not matched to a gene: 3. Germline CDR1 is MNHEY and CDR2 is SVGAGI.

V is TRBV4-1 and J is TRBJ1-1; possible D gene TRBD1, 6 bases. The germline V gene has CDR1 MGHRA and CDR2 YSYEKL. V lost 1 base to trimming and J lost 4 bases, with 13 bases between them. The CDR3 is 15 amino acids. This CDR3 is CASSQGGGPVTEAFF. The CDR3 DNA follows: TGCGCCAGCAGCCAAGGGGGGGGGCCCGTCACTGAAGCTTTCTTT.

V is TRBV7-9 and J is TRBJ2-1; D is ambiguous. This CDR3 comprises 14 residues. Germline CDR1 and CDR2: SEHNR and FQNEAQ (reference sequence). Trimming took off 2 bases at V and 2 bases at J, with 7 bases between the two ends. Here the CDR3 DNA reads TGTGCCAGCAGCTTACAGGTGACCTACAATGAGCAGTTCTTC. The encoded protein is CASSLQVTYNEQFF. The variable domain in full, with the rest retrieved from reference TRBV7-9 and TRBJ2-1, is DTGVSQNPRHKITKRGQNVTFRCDPISEHNRLYWYRQTLGQGPEFLTYFQNEAQLEKSRLLSDRFSAERPKGSFSTLEIQRTEQGDSAMYLCASSLQVTYNEQFFGPGTRLTVL.

This chain uses TRBV2 with TRBJ1-6, with 7 positions matching TRBD1. Trimming removed 3 bases from V and 8 bases from J; junction bases left unmatched: 10. Germline V CDR1 and CDR2: SNHLY, FYNNEI. The CDR3 covers 16 residues. DNA for the CDR3: TGTGCCAGCAGTGACCGGACAGGTTTGGCCCATTCACCCCTCCACTTT. This gives the protein CASSDRTGLAHSPLHF. Complete variable domain (other parts from reference TRBV2 and TRBJ1-6): EPEVTQTPSHQVTQMGQEVILRCVPISNHLYFYWYRQILGQKVEFLVSFYNNEISEKSEIFDDQFSVERPDGSNFTLKIRSTKLEDSAMYFCASSDRTGLAHSPLHFGNGTRLTVT.

The chain joins TRBV11-2 to TRBJ1-4; D ambiguous. The CDR3 has 15 amino acids. Deletions cut 5 bases from V and 2 bases from J, with 12 bases between. CDR1 and CDR2 (germline): SGHAT, FQNNGV. CDR3 coding DNA: TGTGCCAGCAGCCCCTCACTGGACACTAATGAAAAACTGTTTTTT. Protein: CASSPSLDTNEKLFF.

The chain is built from TRBV30 and TRBJ1-1, with unresolved D. V lost 5 bases and J 6 bases, leaving 13 bases between the germline ends. This CDR3 spans 12 amino acids. The germline V gene has CDR1 GTSNPN and CDR2 SVGIG (reference sequence). Written as DNA, the CDR3 is TGTGCCTGGGCTACATGGCCCGCTGAAGCTTTCTTT. Translated: CAWATWPAEAFF.

The chain has TRBV19 and TRBJ1-3; D remains unclear. The CDR3 runs 15 residues. Germline V gives CDR1 LNHDA, CDR2 SQIVND (reference sequence). With 7 bases removed from V and 0 bases from J, the gap between germline ends came to 13 bases. CDR3 sequence: CASTSEISSGNTIYF. In nucleotides, the CDR3 is TGTGCCAGTACTAGCGAGATAAGCTCTGGAAACACCATATATTTT.